This entry features one TCR beta chain sequence. Germline V gene data show CDR1 as GTSNPN and CDR2 as SVGIG (reference sequence). The CDR3 length is 13 residues. Losses at the gene ends were 4 bases for V and 12 bases for J; bases not matched to a gene: 10. The data are from a study of shared clonotypes between healthy human individuals. Assay: immunoSEQ multiplex PCR; the TCRdb copy retains only in-frame clones and omits some. The repertoire consists of around 1 million clones, with approximately 80% occurring once and the leading ten covering about 1.5%. This clonotype originated in a man between 18 and 29 years old in good health. The J gene is TRBJ2-1, the V gene TRBV30; TRBD2 agrees at 9 bases. The sequencing sample was made of memory CD4+ T cells sorted from blood. Subset denoted: CD45RA-negative fraction. The CDR3 sequence is CAWIPTSGLVQFF. The CDR3 nucleotides read TGTGCCTGGATACCGACTAGCGGTTTAGTGCAGTTCTTC.